The entry below gives a single T cell receptor (beta chain) sequence along with its context. CDR3 length equals 14 residues. Germline V gene lookup returns CDR1 SGHTA and CDR2 FQGNSA. The ends were cut back, 2 bases at V and 0 bases at J, with 7 bases in the middle. This record belongs to a study of OX40 agonist ivuxolimab in advanced cancers. TCRdb's table, derived via immunoSEQ multiplex PCR, lists solely in-frame clones and lacks some. Of about 55,000 clones listed, 84% were seen once; the top ten hold 1.2%. The chain combines TRBV7-2 with TRBJ2-5; D unclear. The sequencing used CD4+ or CD8+ T cells sorted from blood, collected in a trial of the OX40 agonist ivuxolimab. The sequence came from an adult with an advanced solid tumor such as melanoma, head and neck, liver or kidney cancer. In nucleotides, the CDR3 is TGTGCCAGCAGCTTAACCAGGAACCAAGAGACCCAGTACTTC. It codes for CASSLTRNQETQYF.